A single sample gave rise to the 31 T cell receptor beta chains below, sequenced in a study of cytomegalovirus exposure and HLA in healthy donors. 13 Jbeta primers and 60 Vbeta primers were used for the PCR. Only in-frame clones appear in the TCRdb table, and some are missing; sequencing was by immunoSEQ multiplex PCR. The sample lists about 200,000 clones; 81% were seen once. The specimen sequenced was PBMCs. The origin of the receptors is a man in his forties or fifties in good health and CMV-seropositive.

The gene calls are TRBV7-2 and TRBJ1-1; D is ambiguous. This CDR3 is built from 13 residues. Trimming left V 3 bases short and J 4 bases short, with 9 bases between. From germline, CDR1 is SGHTA and CDR2 FQGNSA. CDR3 sequence reads: CASSFNEGTEAFF. The CDR3, as DNA: TGTGCCAGCAGCTTCAACGAGGGCACTGAAGCTTTCTTT.

The chain joins TRBV9 to TRBJ1-2; 7 bases are shared with TRBD1. V trimming: 3 bases; J trimming: 6 bases; junction bases outside the gene matches: 2. The CDR3 totals 12 residues. CDR1 is SGDLS, CDR2 YYNGEE, per germline. The CDR3 bases are TGTGCCAGCAGCGCACAGGGGCATGGCTACACCTTC. This sequence encodes CASSAQGHGYTF.

The V and J genes are TRBV28 and TRBJ1-5, with 9 nucleotides matching TRBD1. Germline V lookup: CDR1 MDHEN, CDR2 SYDVKM. Trimming at V came to 6 bases and at J to 3 bases, leaving 6 bases not matched to a gene. CDR3 length: 15 residues. CDR3 bases: TGTGCCAGCAGACAGGGACAGGGAAACAATCAGCCCCAGCATTTT. Amino acids: CASRQGQGNNQPQHF.

The J gene is TRBJ2-7, the V gene TRBV6-5; tentative D call: TRBD1 (6 bases). The CDR3 length is 16 residues. V was trimmed by 1 base and J by 5 bases, leaving 18 bases between them. Germline V CDR1 and CDR2: MNHEY, SVGAGI. The CDR3 loop is CASSYLSQGGLDEQYF. In nucleotides, the CDR3 is TGTGCCAGCAGTTACTTATCACAGGGCGGTCTGGACGAGCAGTACTTC.

This clone was counted a few times. The rearrangement uses TRBV10-3 and TRBJ2-7, with unresolved D. The CDR3 is made up of 14 amino acids. Germline CDR1 ENHRY, CDR2 SYGVKD. V lost 0 bases, J lost 1 base, and 7 bases lay in between. In DNA, the CDR3 is TGTGCCATCAGTGAGTCGACTGGGTCCTACGAGCAGTACTTC. Translated, it gives CAISESTGSYEQYF.

The CDR3 sequence is CASSVGPGAEAFF. DNA of the CDR3: TGTGCCAGCAGCGTAGGGCCCGGGGCTGAAGCTTTCTTT. This chain links TRBV9 with TRBJ1-1; D uncertain. CDR3 length: 13 residues. Germline CDR1 reads SGDLS; CDR2 reads YYNGEE. V dropped 0 bases and J dropped 6 bases, with 9 bases sitting between them.

The V call is TRBV11-2, the J call TRBJ2-5; TRBD2 matches 10 bases. Germline V CDR1 and CDR2: SGHAT, FQNNGV. With V trimmed by 4 bases and J by 5 bases, 16 bases remained unmatched. This CDR3 region has 18 residues. CDR3 DNA sequence: TGTGCCAGCAGCTCCCTCTGGGGAGCGGGAGGGGGTGGGGAGACCCAGTACTTC. As protein: CASSSLWGAGGGGETQYF.

The chain has TRBV29-1 and TRBJ2-5, with 14 bases fitting TRBD2. The J call could be wrong; TRBJ2-7 is a better fit for the DNA end. The CDR3 totals 16 residues. CDR1 and CDR2 from the germline V gene are SQVTM and ANQGSEA. CDR3 bases: TGCAGCGTGGCCGGACTAGCGGGAGGTGGAGTCTACGAGCAGTACTTC. Amino acid sequence: CSVAGLAGGGVYEQYF.

This sequence joins TRBV5-4 and TRBJ2-3, with D maybe TRBD2 (6 bases). Germline V CDR1 and CDR2: SGHNT, YYREEE (reference sequence). V was clipped by 3 bases and J by 0 bases, with 17 bases between them. This CDR3 is 17 amino acids long. In nucleotides, the CDR3 is TGTGCCAGCAGCTCCCTCCCACTAGCCAAAAGCACAGATACGCAGTATTTT. This sequence encodes CASSSLPLAKSTDTQYF.

The genes are TRBV27 and TRBJ1-2, with a weak D call TRBD1 (5 bases). V was cut by 4 bases and J by 2 bases, with 8 bases left in between. The germline V gene has CDR1 MNHEY and CDR2 SMNVEV (reference sequence). This CDR3 is built from 13 residues. Here the CDR3 reads CASSSQGNYGYTF. The DNA for the CDR3 is TGTGCCAGCAGTTCCCAGGGAAACTATGGCTACACCTTC.

Concerning this clone itself: The junction departs from germline at one end; a sequencing error may be responsible. The V call is TRBV5-1, the J call TRBJ1-2; 11 nucleotides line up with TRBD1. The CDR3 is made up of 12 amino acids. Germline CDR1 is SGHRS and CDR2 is YFSETQ. The CDR3 nucleotides read TGTGCCAGCAGCTTGGACAGGGGGCCAAGTACCTTC. Translation: CASSLDRGPSTF.

CDR3 sequence (DNA): TGTGCCAGCAGCTTTGACGGGGACAGGGGGACAGCGGGGCAGTTCTTC. As protein: CASSFDGDRGTAGQFF. The chain links TRBV7-3 to TRBJ2-1, with 11 positions matching TRBD1. Germline CDR1 is SGHTA and CDR2 is FQGTGA. The CDR3 is 16 amino acids. After removal of 3 bases from V and 12 bases from J, the junction contained 13 bases not matched to a gene.

V and J are TRBV5-6 and TRBJ2-7, with D possibly TRBD2 on 5 matching bases. Trimming cost V 1 base and J 7 bases, with 15 bases left between them. Germline values: CDR1 SGHDT, CDR2 YYEEEE. CDR3 length: 14 residues. CDR3 region: CASSLRLATGEQYF. CDR3 coding DNA: TGTGCCAGCAGCTTGCGGCTTGCTACGGGGGAGCAGTACTTC.

The chain recombines TRBV10-3 with TRBJ2-5; no clear D gene. The CDR3 length is 17 residues. Germline-derived CDR1 and CDR2 are ENHRY and SYGVKD. Between the trimmed V and J ends, which lost 1 base and 2 bases, there was a span of 17 bases. The CDR3 spells CAISEYSSSTIQETQYF. The CDR3 DNA reads TGTGCCATCAGTGAGTACTCCAGTTCCACTATTCAAGAGACCCAGTACTTC.

The table lists this clone with a count of one. This chain uses TRBV18 with TRBJ2-4, with D unclear. There are 15 residues in the CDR3. Trimming stripped 0 bases from V and 4 bases from J, with 10 bases between. In germline, CDR1 is KGHSH, CDR2 LQKENI. The CDR3 is CASSPPMGHKNIQYF. The DNA for the CDR3 is TGTGCCAGCTCACCACCAATGGGCCATAAAAACATTCAGTACTTC.

The CDR3 DNA reads as TGTGCCAGCAGCCCGGGACAGGGGGCTTGGGGCTACACCTTC. It is translated as CASSPGQGAWGYTF. V and J are TRBV2 and TRBJ1-2; 12 bases map to TRBD1. Germline assignment: CDR1 SNHLY and CDR2 FYNNEI. This CDR3 region has 14 residues. V lost 6 bases and J lost 8; bases outside the gene matches: 7.

A few counts support this clone. The chain has TRBV7-9 and TRBJ1-1, with 10 bases fitting TRBD1. CDR1 and CDR2 (germline): SEHNR, FQNEAQ (reference sequence). This CDR3 comprises 17 residues. Trimming removed 8 bases from V and 4 bases from J; junction bases left unmatched: 16. CDR3 sequence: CASFDRGLRGPATEAFF. The CDR3 DNA reads TGTGCCAGCTTTGACAGGGGGCTGAGGGGGCCCGCCACTGAAGCTTTCTTT.

This clone was observed a single time. The chain combines TRBV7-9 with TRBJ2-5, with TRBD1 matching 7 bases. V lost 6 bases and J lost 11; bases outside the gene matches: 15. The CDR3 runs to 14 residues. Germline CDR1 reads SEHNR; CDR2 reads FQNEAQ (reference sequence). The CDR3 DNA reads TGTGCCAGCAGGGAACCGGGACAGCTCGGGGAGCAGTACTTC. This translates into CASREPGQLGEQYF.

Details on this clone: A junction boundary mismatches the germline segment, possibly from a read error. This chain links TRBV7-9 with TRBJ2-7; 10 bases line up with TRBD1. CDR1 is SEHNR and CDR2 is FQNEAQ in the germline V gene (reference sequence). The CDR3 is 15 amino acids. The DNA of the CDR3 is TGTTCCAGCAGCTTAGGTGAGACAGGGGGCCGCGAGCAGTACTTC. Translation: CSSSLGETGGREQYF. Filled out from reference TRBV7-9 and TRBJ2-7, the complete variable domain reads DTGVSQNPRHKITKRGQNVTFRCDPISEHNRLYWYRQTLGQGPEFLTYFQNEAQLEKSRLLSDRFSAERPKGSFSTLEIQRTEQGDSAMYLCSSSLGETGGREQYFGPGTRLTVT.

The V gene is TRBV7-9, the J gene TRBJ1-6; D is possibly TRBD1 (6 bases). CDR1 is SEHNR and CDR2 is FQNEAQ in the germline V gene (reference sequence). V shed 4 bases and J shed 8 bases, with 18 bases lying between them. The CDR3 is 16 amino acids. The CDR3 nucleotides read TGTGCCAGCAGCTCACGTGCAGGGGCGAACCATTCACCCCTCCACTTT. Amino acid sequence: CASSSRAGANHSPLHF.

This clone has a handful of counts. Germline is not matched at one junction end, which may reflect a read error. V usage is TRBV19 and J usage is TRBJ2-3; 9 positions match TRBD2. The CDR3 runs to 15 residues. The germline gives CDR1 LNHDA, CDR2 SQIVND (reference sequence). Here the CDR3 DNA reads TGTGCCAGTAGTAGCTCCGGGACTAGCAAAGATACGCAGTATTTT. This gives the protein CASSSSGTSKDTQYF. The whole variable domain, remainder taken from reference TRBV19 and TRBJ2-3, is DGGITQSPKYLFRKEGQNVTLSCEQNLNHDAMYWYRQDPGQGLRLIYYSQIVNDFQKGDIAEGYSVSREKKESFPLTVTSAQKNPTAFYLCASSSSGTSKDTQYFGPGTRLTVL.

The J gene is TRBJ2-7, the V gene TRBV28; 9 bases agree with TRBD2. Per the germline V gene, CDR1 is MDHEN and CDR2 is SYDVKM. This CDR3 comprises 15 residues. The J segment lost 0 bases and the V segment lost 7 bases, leaving 7 bases of the junction unmatched. CDR3 residues: CASTAGTSFSYEQYF. CDR3 nucleotide sequence: TGTGCCAGCACCGCCGGGACTAGCTTCTCCTACGAGCAGTACTTC.

The chain carries TRBV27 and TRBJ1-1; 12 nucleotides align to TRBD1. This CDR3 has 16 amino acids. V lost 8 bases and J lost 5; bases outside the gene matches: 12. CDR1 MNHEY and CDR2 SMNVEV come from the germline V gene (reference sequence). CDR3 sequence: CASRFVGQGAWTEAFF. CDR3 bases: TGTGCCAGCCGGTTTGTGGGACAGGGGGCTTGGACTGAAGCTTTCTTT.

The rearrangement joins TRBV7-2 to TRBJ2-3; 14 nucleotides match TRBD2. The CDR3 extends over 18 amino acids. J was trimmed by 4 bases and V by 0 bases; bases with no gene match: 6. Germline CDR1 is SGHTA and CDR2 is FQGNSA. As DNA, the CDR3 is TGTGCCAGCAGCTTAGCCCTAGGACTAGCGGGAGGCCCAGATACGCAGTATTTT. It codes for CASSLALGLAGGPDTQYF.

The genes are TRBV5-6 and TRBJ1-1; TRBD1 agrees at 7 bases. The germline gives CDR1 SGHDT, CDR2 YYEEEE. The length of the CDR3 is 15 residues. J was trimmed by 4 bases and V by 0 bases; bases with no gene match: 6. The CDR3 DNA is TGTGCCAGCAGCTTGGTAGACAGGGTGGCCACTGAAGCTTTCTTT. Translated, it gives CASSLVDRVATEAFF.

The chain recombines TRBV6-6 with TRBJ2-7, with TRBD1 matching 10 bases. Germline trimming cut 5 bases from V and 2 bases from J; bases unmatched to any gene: 6. CDR3 length: 15 residues. Germline CDR1 is MNHNY and CDR2 is SVGAGI (reference sequence). The CDR3 loop is CASSAPGQGPYEQYF. CDR3 nucleotide sequence: TGTGCCAGCAGTGCGCCGGGACAGGGGCCCTACGAGCAGTACTTC.

This clone was seen a handful of times. V and J are TRBV6-4 and TRBJ2-7; TRBD1 matches 9 bases. CDR3 length: 15 amino acids. Germline CDR1 and CDR2: MRHNA and SNTAGT. Trimming cost V 0 bases and J 4 bases; bases outside gene matches: 4. CDR3 sequence: CASSDSTGGPYEQYF. CDR3 bases: TGTGCCAGCAGTGACTCGACAGGGGGACCTTACGAGCAGTACTTC.

This clone has just one count. The CDR3 here is CASRILGTGGHEQYF. The CDR3 nucleotides read TGTGCCAGCAGGATTCTCGGGACAGGGGGTCACGAGCAGTACTTC. This chain uses TRBV27 with TRBJ2-7, with 11 bases aligning to TRBD1. The CDR3 runs 15 residues. The germline gives CDR1 MNHEY, CDR2 SMNVEV (reference sequence). Germline trimming cut 6 bases from V and 5 bases from J; bases unmatched to any gene: 9.

CDR3 residues: CASSRYKTSATDTQYF. The CDR3 DNA is TGTGCCAGCAGCCGATATAAGACTAGCGCCACAGATACGCAGTATTTT. The chain employs TRBV13 and TRBJ2-3; 8 bases are a match to TRBD2. V shed 5 bases and J 2 bases; nucleotides not matched to a gene: 9. In germline, CDR1 is PRHDT, CDR2 FYEKMQ (reference sequence). This CDR3 has 16 amino acids.

The J gene is TRBJ2-3, the V gene TRBV5-8, with 12 bases matching TRBD2. This CDR3 comprises 17 residues. V trimming: 1 base; J trimming: 6 bases; junction bases outside the gene matches: 9. Germline loops: CDR1 SGHTS, CDR2 YDEGEE. CDR3: CASSLNLAGGMDDTQYF. CDR3 coding DNA: TGTGCCAGCAGCTTGAATCTAGCGGGGGGGATGGATGATACGCAGTATTTT.

Written as DNA, the CDR3 is TGTGCTAGTGGACCGGACTGGGGGCAGTTCTTC. Translated, it gives CASGPDWGQFF. The rearrangement links TRBV12-5 to TRBJ2-1; a weak D match, TRBD2 (5 bases). The CDR3 has 11 residues. Germline V gene lookup returns CDR1 LGHNT and CDR2 FRNRAP. Trimming stripped 6 bases from V and 12 bases from J, with 12 bases between. The full variable domain, completed using reference TRBV12-5 and TRBJ2-1, is DARVTQTPRHKVTEMGQEVTMRCQPILGHNTVFWYRQTMMQGLELLAYFRNRAPLDDSGMPKDRFSAEMPDATLATLKIQPSEPRDSAVYFCASGPDWGQFFGPGTRLTVL.